This T cell receptor (beta chain) is drawn from a study of shared clonotypes between healthy human individuals. Notes on the study in general: What limited the represented genetic and exposure-history diversity was the small number of donors.

Genomic DNA from each subset was divided evenly over several immunoSEQ plates. TCRdb keeps only in-frame clones here, not all; method: immunoSEQ multiplex PCR. The data hold about 470,000 clones, with around 79% observed a single time. Trimming left V 0 bases short and J 1 base short, with 5 bases between. Germline CDR1 and CDR2: SGHRS and YFSETQ. This CDR3 region has 15 residues. The count of this clone is one. Its antigen is as yet unknown. The sample has other DNA sequences that encode this CDR3 too. Each donor was a Caucasian adult residing in Nashville, Tennessee. This clonotype was obtained from a woman aged 40 to 49 in good health. Some clones in this sample may be carry-over from other donors' samples. The J gene is TRBJ2-6, the V gene TRBV5-1; D not resolved. Sample: PBMCs. The CDR3, as DNA: TGCGCCAGCAGCTTGGGGGGATCTGGGGCCAACGTCCTGACTTTC. Translated, it gives CASSLGGSGANVLTF.